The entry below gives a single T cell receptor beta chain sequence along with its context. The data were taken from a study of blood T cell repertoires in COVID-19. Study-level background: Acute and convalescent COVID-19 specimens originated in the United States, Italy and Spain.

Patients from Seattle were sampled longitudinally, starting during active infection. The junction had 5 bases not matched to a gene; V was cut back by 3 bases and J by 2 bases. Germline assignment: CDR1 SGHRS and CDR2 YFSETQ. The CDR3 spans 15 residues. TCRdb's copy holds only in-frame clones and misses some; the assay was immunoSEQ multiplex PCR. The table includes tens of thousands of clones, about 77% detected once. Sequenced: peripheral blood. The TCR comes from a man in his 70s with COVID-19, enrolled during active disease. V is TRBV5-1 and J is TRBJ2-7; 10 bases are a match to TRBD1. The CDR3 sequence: CASSSQDRGTYEQYF. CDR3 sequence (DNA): TGCGCCAGCAGCTCCCAGGACAGGGGGACCTACGAGCAGTACTTC.